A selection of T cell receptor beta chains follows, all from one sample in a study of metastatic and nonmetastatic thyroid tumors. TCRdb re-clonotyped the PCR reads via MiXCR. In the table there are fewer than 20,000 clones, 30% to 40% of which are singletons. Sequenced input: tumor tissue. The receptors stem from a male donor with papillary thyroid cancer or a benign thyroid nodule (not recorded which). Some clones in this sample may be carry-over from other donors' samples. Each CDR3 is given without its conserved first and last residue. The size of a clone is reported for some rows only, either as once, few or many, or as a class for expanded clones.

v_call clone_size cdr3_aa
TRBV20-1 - SALVSVANVLT
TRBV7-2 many ASSLAPTSGRVSYNEQF
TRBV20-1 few SANELDTGELF
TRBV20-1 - SAENSNLGEYEQC
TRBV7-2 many ASSAGLAGADTQY
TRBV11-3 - ASSRQGAEDTQY
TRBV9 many ASSVDLRNTEAF
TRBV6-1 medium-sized ASSSTSGNTGELF
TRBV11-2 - ASSAIAAEKY
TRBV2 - ASSARPVLEQY
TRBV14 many ASSQVRGGFDYNEQF
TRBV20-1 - SAKPRRLASSYEQY
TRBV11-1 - ASSRADYTEAF
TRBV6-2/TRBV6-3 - ASSSSGQDPYEQY
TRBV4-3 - ASSQELAGTYEQY
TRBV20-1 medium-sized SARGTSGRDEQF
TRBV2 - ASSERPRQGATAF
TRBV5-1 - ASSLSGGNTEAF
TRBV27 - ASSSWGTSIYEQS
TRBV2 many ASSEERESPDTQY
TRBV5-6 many ASSPPDREWETQY
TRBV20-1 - SARGHTEAF
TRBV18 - ASSAGSSRFNQPQH
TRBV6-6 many ASSPRWTGHYSGNTIY
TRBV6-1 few ASMGFLNTEAF
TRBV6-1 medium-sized ASKKGTEAF
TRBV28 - ASTPTANSAEAF
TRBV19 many AIPGRVNTEAF
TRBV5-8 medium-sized ASSLEVSGNTIY
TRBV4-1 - ASSQWSDINTEAF
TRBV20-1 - SARILQGGGNQPQH
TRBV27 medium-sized ASSLSPTGGTYEQY
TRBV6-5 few ASSYLGGGTGELF